These 18 T cell receptor beta chains were all obtained from the same sample, sequenced in a study of control samples from healthy donors and cancer patients. Sequencing used immunoSEQ multiplex PCR; TCRdb keeps in-frame clones, though not all of them. The sample consists of approximately 170,000 clones, approximately 94% of them appearing once. Sequenced sample: blood. These receptor sequences come from a man aged 25-40 years in good health.

The chain has TRBV30 and TRBJ2-2; D is perhaps TRBD2 (6 bases). The CDR3 sequence is 14 residues long. Trimming stripped 3 bases from V and 4 bases from J, with 12 bases between. Germline values: CDR1 GTSNPN, CDR2 SVGIG (reference sequence). DNA for the CDR3: TGTGCCTGGAGGGCGGGACGGGGCACCGGGGAGCTGTTTTTT. Translated, it gives CAWRAGRGTGELFF. The full variable domain, rest sourced from reference TRBV30 and TRBJ2-2, is SQTIHQWPATLVQPVGSPLSLECTVEGTSNPNLYWYRQAAGRGLQLLFYSVGIGQISSEVPQNLSASRPQDRQFILSSKKLLLSDSGFYLCAWRAGRGTGELFFGEGSRLTVL.

The gene calls are TRBV25-1 and TRBJ1-2; 8 bases align to TRBD1. The CDR3 length is 15 residues. Germline trimming cut 4 bases from V and 1 base from J; bases unmatched to any gene: 5. Looked up from germline, CDR1 is MGHDK and CDR2 is SYGVNS. CDR3 bases: TGTGCCAGCAGTGGGGGACAGGAGAATAACTATGGCTACACCTTC. Protein: CASSGGQENNYGYTF.

The genes are TRBV21-1 and TRBJ1-3; TRBD1 reflects the table's D call only, with no check against the DNA. TRBV21-1 is a known pseudogene. The CDR3 sequence is 14 residues long. CDR3 in DNA: TGTGCCGGCTATTGGGACAGGGGTTGTAACACCATATATTTT. It translates to CAGYWDRGCNTIYF.

This chain links TRBV3-1 (or the pseudogene TRBV3-2) with TRBJ2-7; 8 bases line up with TRBD2. The CDR3 is 13 residues long. CDR1 LGHDT and CDR2 YNNKEL come from the germline V gene (reference sequence). J was trimmed by 3 bases and V by 6 bases; bases with no gene match: 4. The CDR3 reads CASSNGGVYEQYF. The CDR3, as DNA: TGTGCCAGCAGTAACGGGGGGGTCTACGAGCAGTACTTC.

The chain has TRBV10-1 and TRBJ2-7; no definite D call. Germline CDR1 and CDR2: WNHNN and SYGVQD (reference sequence). This CDR3 region has 11 residues. V lost 5 bases and J 2 bases, leaving 4 bases between the germline ends. The CDR3 protein is CASSHTYEQYF. The CDR3 DNA is TGCGCCAGCAGTCATACCTACGAGCAGTACTTC.

V usage is TRBV19 and J usage is TRBJ1-2; D is unresolved. The length of the CDR3 is 13 residues. The V gene's germline CDR1 is LNHDA and CDR2 SQIVND (reference sequence). Deletions cut 4 bases from V and 6 bases from J, with 12 bases between. The CDR3 DNA reads as TGTGCCAGTAGTACACAAATATGGGATGGCTACACCTTC. Protein product: CASSTQIWDGYTF. The variable domain in full, with the rest retrieved from reference TRBV19 and TRBJ1-2, is DGGITQSPKYLFRKEGQNVTLSCEQNLNHDAMYWYRQDPGQGLRLIYYSQIVNDFQKGDIAEGYSVSREKKESFPLTVTSAQKNPTAFYLCASSTQIWDGYTFGSGTRLTVV.

The chain recombines TRBV23-1 with TRBJ1-1, with a tentative D call TRBD1 (5 bases). TRBV23-1 is labeled an ORF, and its function is uncertain. CDR3 length equals 16 residues. Trimming left V 0 bases short and J 3 bases short, with 14 bases between. Here the CDR3 DNA reads TGCGCCAGCAGTCAATCTCTCGTCAGGGCCGACACTGAAGCTTTCTTT. It encodes CASSQSLVRADTEAFF.

The chain combines TRBV19 with TRBJ1-5; no definite D call. V was clipped by 7 bases and J by 5 bases, with 9 bases between them. Germline assignment: CDR1 LNHDA and CDR2 SQIVND (reference sequence). This CDR3 region has 12 residues. CDR3 protein: CASNRPYQPQHF. The CDR3 DNA is TGTGCCAGTAATCGCCCCTATCAGCCCCAGCATTTT.

The V gene is TRBV4-2, the J gene TRBJ2-1; D gene unclear. Trimming stripped 0 bases from V and 2 bases from J, with 14 bases between. The germline gives CDR1 LGHNA, CDR2 YNFKEQ. This CDR3 is 17 amino acids long. The CDR3 reads CASSQDSYDGTYNEQFF. For the CDR3, the DNA is TGTGCCAGCAGCCAAGATTCTTACGACGGAACCTACAATGAGCAGTTCTTC.

The chain employs TRBV2 and TRBJ1-4; D uncertain. The V gene lost 5 bases and the J gene lost 0 bases, with 7 bases spanning the gap. The CDR3 runs 14 residues. Per germline, CDR1 SNHLY and CDR2 FYNNEI. Here the CDR3 reads CASSPWSTNEKLFF. CDR3 coding DNA: TGTGCCAGCAGTCCGTGGTCAACTAATGAAAAACTGTTTTTT.

The CDR3 sequence is CASSQLGKGDQPQHF. The CDR3 coding sequence is TGTGCCAGCTCCCAACTAGGCAAGGGCGATCAGCCCCAGCATTTT. V and J are TRBV18 and TRBJ1-5; D is ambiguous. Trimming pared 6 bases from V and 5 bases from J, leaving 17 bases between. Germline V gives CDR1 KGHSH, CDR2 LQKENI. The CDR3 is made up of 15 amino acids.

V is TRBV30 and J is TRBJ1-3, with 12 nucleotides matching TRBD1. Germline CDR1 and CDR2: GTSNPN and SVGIG (reference sequence). After removal of 2 bases from V and 4 bases from J, the junction contained 9 bases not matched to a gene. This CDR3 is built from 17 residues. The CDR3 DNA is TGTGCCTGGAGTCGGGACAGGGGGCTTTTCGGCGGAAACACCATATATTTT. Its protein is CAWSRDRGLFGGNTIYF.

V gene TRBV14 combines with J gene TRBJ2-1; maybe TRBD1 (6 bases). The CDR3 is 14 residues long. The V gene's germline CDR1 is SGHDN and CDR2 FVKESK. V was clipped by 3 bases and J by 7 bases, with 13 bases between them. The CDR3 coding sequence is TGTGCCAGCAGCCAGATACAGGGAAGGAATGAGCAGTTCTTC. It translates to CASSQIQGRNEQFF.

The chain recombines TRBV7-2 with TRBJ2-5; 9 bases agree with TRBD2. CDR3 size: 17 residues. V lost 2 bases, J lost 10 bases, and 17 bases stayed unmatched. Germline CDR1 is SGHTA and CDR2 is FQGNSA. The CDR3 bases are TGTGCCAGCAGCTTAACCCAGACTAGCGGTTTTCCAAGGGGCCAGTACTTC. Amino acids: CASSLTQTSGFPRGQYF.

V and J are TRBV19 and TRBJ1-1, with D possibly being TRBD1 (6 bases). Germline assignment: CDR1 LNHDA and CDR2 SQIVND (reference sequence). The ends were cut back, 5 bases at V and 2 bases at J, with 15 bases in the middle. The CDR3 length is 15 residues. The CDR3 DNA is TGTGCCAGTAGTGGATACAGGGAGCTTAACACTGAAGCTTTCTTT. Amino acids: CASSGYRELNTEAFF.

This clone was recorded once. The chain uses TRBV10-3 and TRBJ1-5; the D gene is possibly TRBD1 (5 bases). V was trimmed by 4 bases and J by 5 bases, leaving 9 bases between them. The CDR3 is 13 amino acids. Per germline, CDR1 ENHRY and CDR2 SYGVKD. The CDR3 region is CAISGMGDQPQHF. CDR3 DNA sequence: TGTGCCATCAGTGGGATGGGGGATCAGCCCCAGCATTTT.

This chain connects TRBV28 to TRBJ2-4, with D perhaps matching TRBD1 (6 bases). This CDR3 comprises 14 residues. CDR1 is MDHEN, CDR2 SYDVKM, per germline. The V and J ends lost 4 bases and 6 bases respectively, with 13 bases between them. The CDR3 nucleotides read TGTGCCAGCAGTTCCATACAGGGTTCAAACATTCAGTACTTC. It is translated as CASSSIQGSNIQYF.

In nucleotides, the CDR3 is TGTGCCAGCAGCTTTAGACCCGGGCTTAGCTACAATGAGCAGTTCTTC. It translates to CASSFRPGLSYNEQFF. The chain employs TRBV7-9 and TRBJ2-1; unclear D gene. Germline CDR1 is SEHNR and CDR2 is FQNEAQ (reference sequence). The CDR3 sequence is 16 residues long. The V end was cut by 3 bases, the J end by 3 bases, with 15 bases between. Full variable domain (remainder filled in from reference TRBV7-9 and TRBJ2-1): DTGVSQNPRHKITKRGQNVTFRCDPISEHNRLYWYRQTLGQGPEFLTYFQNEAQLEKSRLLSDRFSAERPKGSFSTLEIQRTEQGDSAMYLCASSFRPGLSYNEQFFGPGTRLTVL.